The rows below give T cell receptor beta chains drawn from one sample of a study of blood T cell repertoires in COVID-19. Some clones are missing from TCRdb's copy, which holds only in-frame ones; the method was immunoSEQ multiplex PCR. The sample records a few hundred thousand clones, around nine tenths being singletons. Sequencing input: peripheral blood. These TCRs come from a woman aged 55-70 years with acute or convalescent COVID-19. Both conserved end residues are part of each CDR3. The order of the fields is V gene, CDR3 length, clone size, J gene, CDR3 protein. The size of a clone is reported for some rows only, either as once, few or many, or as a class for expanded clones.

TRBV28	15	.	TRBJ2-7	CASSPSGGVDYEQYF
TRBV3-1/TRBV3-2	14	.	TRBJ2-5	CASSQGLGTETQYF
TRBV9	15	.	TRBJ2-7	CASSVGTSGSYEQYF
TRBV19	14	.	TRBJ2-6	CASNSLSGANVLTF
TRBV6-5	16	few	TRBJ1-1	CASSYVSAGANTEAFF
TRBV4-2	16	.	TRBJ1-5	CASSPYLGGLNQPQHF
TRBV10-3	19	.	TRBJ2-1	CAISEDPGGGGRSYNEQFF
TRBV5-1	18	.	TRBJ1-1	CASSLTPARVNMGAEAFF
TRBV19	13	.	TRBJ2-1	CASNRGGWAEQFF
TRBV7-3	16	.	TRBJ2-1	CASSPRSQGYAEEQFF
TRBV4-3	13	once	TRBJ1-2	CASSPSGAGGYTF
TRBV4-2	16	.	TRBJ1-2	CASSQKGQLDSYGYTF
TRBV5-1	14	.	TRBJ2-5	CASSAGTVQETQYF
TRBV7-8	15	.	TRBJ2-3	CASSFGRVSTDTQYF
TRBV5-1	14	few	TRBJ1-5	CASSAWGLRAPQHF
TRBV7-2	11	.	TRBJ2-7	CASSWSYEQYF
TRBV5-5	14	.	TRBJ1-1	CASSTGTGGTEAFF
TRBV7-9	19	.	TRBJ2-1	CASSPGTSGTTSSYNEQFF
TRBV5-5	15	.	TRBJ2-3	CASSLVAGGGDTQYF
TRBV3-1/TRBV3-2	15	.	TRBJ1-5	CASSQDTGGNQPQHF
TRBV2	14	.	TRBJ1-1	CASILQGGLTEAFF
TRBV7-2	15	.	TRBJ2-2	CASSLGRESARELFF
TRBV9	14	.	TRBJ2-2	CASSVDRGTGELFF
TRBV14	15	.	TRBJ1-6	CASSLTHSYNSPLHF
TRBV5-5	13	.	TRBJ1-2	CASTPHREIGYTF
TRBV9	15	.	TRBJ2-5	CASSVGGSGQGTQYF
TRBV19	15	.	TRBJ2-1	CASTDWASGNDEQFF
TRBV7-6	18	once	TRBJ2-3	CASSLTSGGHFSTDTQYF
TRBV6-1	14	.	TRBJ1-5	CASSEQGQNQPQHF
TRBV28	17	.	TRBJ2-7	CASSLLSSGGNTVEQYF
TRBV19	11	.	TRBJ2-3	CASKTGDTQYF
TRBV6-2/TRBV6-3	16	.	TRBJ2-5	CASSFMDRAIQETQYF
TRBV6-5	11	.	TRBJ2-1	CASSNYNEQFF
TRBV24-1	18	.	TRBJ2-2	CATSDPGLAGDVTGELFF
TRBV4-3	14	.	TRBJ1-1	CASSQLLQNTEAFF
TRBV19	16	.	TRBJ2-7	CASSPRLAGGPGEQYF
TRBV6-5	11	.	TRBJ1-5	CASSAGGPQHF
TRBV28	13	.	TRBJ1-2	CASSETGYYGYTF
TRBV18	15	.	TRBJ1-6	CASSPGQGDNSPLHF
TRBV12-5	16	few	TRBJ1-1	CASGLVLGEMNTEAFF
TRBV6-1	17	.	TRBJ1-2	CASSAQGATWANYGYTF
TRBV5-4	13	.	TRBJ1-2	CASSGRVGYGYTF
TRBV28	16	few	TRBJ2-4	CASGGQDRRVENIQYF
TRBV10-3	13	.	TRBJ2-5	CAISEDREETQYF
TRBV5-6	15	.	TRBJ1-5	CASSSGGFSNQPQHF
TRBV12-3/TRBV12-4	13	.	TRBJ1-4	CASTPWPNEKLFF
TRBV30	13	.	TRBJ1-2	CASHNRGNYGYTF
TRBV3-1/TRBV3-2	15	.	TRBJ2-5	CASSQGLAGQETQYF
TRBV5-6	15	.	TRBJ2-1	CASSLAGGTYNEQFF
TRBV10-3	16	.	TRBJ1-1	CAISESIRGVNTEAFF
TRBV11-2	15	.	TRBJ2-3	CASTWLATSTDTQYF
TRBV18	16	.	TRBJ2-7	CASSPDPGRAWNEQYF
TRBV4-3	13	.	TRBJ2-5	CASSWTGRETQYF
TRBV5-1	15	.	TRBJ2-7	CASGLTSGSPYEQYF
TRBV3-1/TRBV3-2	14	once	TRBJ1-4	CASSQESQGEKLFF
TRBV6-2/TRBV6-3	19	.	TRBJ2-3	CASSYSPLTSPVTTDTQYF
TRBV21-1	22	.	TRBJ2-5	CASSNLSPSLLGGTGGQETQYF